These 32 T cell receptor beta chains were sequenced from one sample in a study of Ad26.COV2.S vaccination and SARS-CoV-2 variants (dated by TCRdb to the early 2020s). In the paper's terms, the treatment or condition label means: around 19 received Ad26.COV2.S at low or high dose, single or two shots; 5 received placebo; per-sample allocation not given. Repertoires of vaccine and placebo recipients were sequenced from samples taken on day 63 after the first injection. The library was prepared using the immunoSEQ multiplex PCR assay. Imported from immuneACCESS, the table was reduced by TCRdb to in-frame sequences with V and J called. These copies leave out some clones; in studies compared against another copy, an unresolved V gene accounts for under half, and the cause of the remainder is not known. This sample is represented by more than 400,000 clones; about 90% of them were singletons. The ten largest account for under 4.5% of the sample.

The specimen was peripheral blood, collected in a trial of Ad26.COV2.S vaccine versus placebo. Receptors originate from a person between 18 and 60 years old who received the Ad26.COV2.S COVID-19 vaccine or a placebo.

The V gene is TRBV5-4, the J gene TRBJ2-1; no definite D call. The CDR3 totals 14 residues. CDR1 SGHNT and CDR2 YYREEE come from the germline V gene (reference sequence). The V gene lost 2 bases and the J gene lost 6 bases, with 12 bases spanning the gap. The chain's CDR3 is CASSFPVSGNEQFF. The CDR3 DNA follows: TGTGCCAGCAGCTTTCCTGTCTCCGGCAATGAGCAGTTCTTC.

This chain joins TRBV11-1 and TRBJ2-1, with 7 bases matching TRBD2. Germline values: CDR1 SGHAT, CDR2 FQDESV (reference sequence). Unmatched junction bases numbered 9, after V lost 5 bases and J lost 5 bases. This CDR3 is 15 amino acids long. DNA for the CDR3: TGTGCCAGCAGCCGCCGACTAGCCGGGGACAATGAGCAGTTCTTC. Protein sequence: CASSRRLAGDNEQFF.

The chain recombines TRBV14 with TRBJ1-2, with D perhaps TRBD1 (6 bases). Trimming left V 0 bases short and J 4 bases short, with 9 bases between. In germline, CDR1 is SGHDN, CDR2 FVKESK. CDR3 length equals 14 residues. CDR3 in amino acids: CASSQEEGGYGYTF. The CDR3 coding sequence is TGTGCCAGCAGCCAAGAAGAGGGGGGCTATGGCTACACCTTC.

The chain joins TRBV14 to TRBJ2-3; D possibly corresponds to TRBD1 (5 bases). The ends were cut back, 1 base at V and 4 bases at J, with 21 bases in the middle. Germline CDR1 reads SGHDN; CDR2 reads FVKESK. This CDR3 comprises 18 residues. This CDR3 is CASSQVRGRSTWADTQYF. Here the CDR3 DNA reads TGTGCCAGCAGCCAAGTAAGGGGCCGGTCGACCTGGGCAGATACGCAGTATTTT.

This chain connects TRBV7-6 to TRBJ2-1; D might be TRBD2 (5 bases). CDR1 SGHVS and CDR2 FNYEAQ come from the germline V gene. This CDR3 region has 15 residues. Trimming left V 3 bases short and J 3 bases short, with 12 bases between. The CDR3 region is CASSLNSVSYNEQFF. The CDR3 DNA follows: TGTGCCAGCAGCTTGAATAGCGTCAGCTACAATGAGCAGTTCTTC.

The rearrangement uses TRBV11-3 and TRBJ2-7, with TRBD2 matching 9 bases. Germline V lookup: CDR1 SGHNT, CDR2 YENEEA. The CDR3 sequence is 18 residues long. Trimming removed 3 bases from V and 0 bases from J; junction bases left unmatched: 12. The CDR3 DNA sequence: TGTGCCAGCAGCTTGTCGAGACTAGCGGCCTATAGCTCCTACGAGCAGTACTTC. It specifies CASSLSRLAAYSSYEQYF.

This chain links TRBV7-2 with TRBJ2-7; D possibly corresponds to TRBD2 (5 bases). Germline lookup yields CDR1 SGHTA and CDR2 FQGNSA. This CDR3 contains 15 residues. V was trimmed by 2 bases and J by 3 bases, leaving 14 bases between them. In DNA form, the CDR3 reads TGTGCCAGCAGCTTATCCAGGACTTTAGACTACGAGCAGTACTTC. This sequence encodes CASSLSRTLDYEQYF.

V gene TRBV15 combines with J gene TRBJ1-4, with 9 bases that match TRBD1. Germline CDR1 is LNHNV and CDR2 is YYDKDF (reference sequence). The CDR3 extends over 16 amino acids. Unmatched junction bases numbered 7, after V lost 1 base and J lost 7 bases. The CDR3 protein is CATSRGTGTGTEKLFF. CDR3 nucleotide sequence: TGTGCCACCAGCAGAGGAACCGGGACAGGGACTGAAAAACTGTTTTTT.

This clone was seen only a few times. The J gene is TRBJ2-3, the V gene TRBV9, with D possibly called TRBD1 or TRBD2 (5 bases each). CDR3 length: 15 amino acids. Trimming cost V 4 bases and J 2 bases, with 14 bases left between them. In germline, CDR1 is SGDLS, CDR2 YYNGEE. The CDR3: CASSLIGTHTDTQYF. The DNA of the CDR3 is TGTGCCAGCAGCCTTATAGGGACGCACACAGATACGCAGTATTTT.

Concerning this clone: Other DNA sequences in this sample translate to the same CDR3. V is TRBV7-8 and J is TRBJ2-3; no firm D call. CDR1 and CDR2 from the germline V gene are SGHVS and FQNEAQ. V lost 5 bases and J 3 bases, leaving 3 bases between the germline ends. The CDR3 has 11 amino acids. The CDR3 region has the DNA TGTGCCAGCAGCAGTACAGATACGCAGTATTTT. Protein sequence: CASSSTDTQYF.

This clone was counted a single time. This chain joins TRBV30 and TRBJ1-6, with D possibly being TRBD1 (5 bases). The germline V gene encodes CDR1 GTSNPN and CDR2 SVGIG (reference sequence). The CDR3 is 11 residues long. The CDR3 sequence is CGGGKDSPLHF. Here the CDR3 DNA reads TGTGGTGGGGGTAAGGATTCACCCCTCCACTTT. The entire variable domain, with the rest obtained from reference TRBV30 and TRBJ1-6, is as follows: SQTIHQWPATLVQPVGSPLSLECTVEGTSNPNLYWYRQAAGRGLQLLFYSVGIGQISSEVPQNLSASRPQDRQFILSSKKLLLSDSGFYLCGGGKDSPLHFGNGTRLTVT.

V is TRBV4-2 and J is TRBJ2-7, with TRBD2 matching 10 bases. The CDR3 is 17 amino acids. Germline V gene sequence: CDR1 LGHNA, CDR2 YNFKEQ. V shed 0 bases, J shed 0 bases, and the junction held 5 bases outside the gene matches. The CDR3 loop reads CASSQDQIAGGSYEQYF. Written as DNA, the CDR3 is TGTGCCAGCAGCCAAGATCAAATAGCGGGGGGCTCCTACGAGCAGTACTTC.

This clone was found a few times. The genes are TRBV4-2 and TRBJ2-7, with D perhaps TRBD2 (5 bases). Trimming took 0 bases from V and 0 from J, leaving 12 bases between them. The CDR3 sequence is 16 residues long. Germline lookup yields CDR1 LGHNA and CDR2 YNFKEQ. CDR3 sequence: CASSQEGSGSSYEQYF. The CDR3 coding sequence is TGTGCCAGCAGCCAAGAGGGGAGTGGGAGCTCCTACGAGCAGTACTTC.

The chain couples TRBV28 to TRBJ2-7; D remains unclear. Germline V lookup: CDR1 MDHEN, CDR2 SYDVKM. V was shortened by 4 bases and J by 4 bases, with 8 bases between the two germline ends. The CDR3 contains 12 residues. The CDR3 DNA reads as TGTGCCAGCAGTTCCGGAGTATACGAGCAGTACTTC. Translated: CASSSGVYEQYF. Filled out from reference TRBV28 and TRBJ2-7, the complete variable domain reads DVKVTQSSRYLVKRTGEKVFLECVQDMDHENMFWYRQDPGLGLRLIYFSYDVKMKEKGDIPEGYSVSREKKERFSLILESASTNQTSMYLCASSSGVYEQYFGPGTRLTVT.

The genes are TRBV6-2 or TRBV6-3 and TRBJ1-2, with TRBD1 matching over 8 bases. CDR3 length: 11 residues. V was clipped by 5 bases and J by 10 bases; unmatched bases: 3. Germline values: CDR1 MNHEY, CDR2 SVGEGT. The CDR3 DNA reads TGTGCCAGCAGTCCAGGGGGCTCCTACACCTTC. This translates into CASSPGGSYTF.

This clone turned up a few times. This CDR3 reads CASSTGDNEKLFF. CDR3 nucleotides: TGTGCCAGTTCGACAGGGGATAATGAAAAACTGTTTTTT. V is TRBV2 and J is TRBJ1-4, with 8 bases identical to TRBD1. V lost 9 bases to trimming and J lost 4 bases; unmatched junction nucleotides: 4. The CDR3 contains 13 residues. CDR1 SNHLY and CDR2 FYNNEI come from the germline V gene.

The rearrangement joins TRBV2 to TRBJ2-3; D could derive from TRBD1 or TRBD2 (5 bases each). Trimming removed 3 bases at V and 2 bases at J, with 9 bases between. Germline lookup yields CDR1 SNHLY and CDR2 FYNNEI. The CDR3 runs to 14 residues. CDR3 sequence reads: CASSEGTATDTQYF. For the CDR3, the DNA is TGTGCCAGCAGTGAGGGGACGGCCACAGATACGCAGTATTTT.

This rearrangement joins TRBV25-1 to TRBJ2-3, with TRBD1 matching over 7 bases. The V gene end was trimmed by 2 bases and the J gene end by 3 bases; junction bases not matched to a gene: 5. The germline V gene has CDR1 MGHDK and CDR2 SYGVNS. The CDR3 spans 15 residues. The CDR3 nucleotides are TGTGCCAGCAGTGAACACAGGGGTAAAACAGATACGCAGTATTTT. Translated, it gives CASSEHRGKTDTQYF. The full variable domain, with the rest looked up from reference TRBV25-1 and TRBJ2-3, is EADIYQTPRYLVIGTGKKITLECSQTMGHDKMYWYQQDPGMELHLIHYSYGVNSTEKGDLSSESTVSRIRTEHFPLTLESARPSHTSQYLCASSEHRGKTDTQYFGPGTRLTVL.

The rearrangement uses TRBV6-1 and TRBJ1-5; no reliable D call. Germline V gene data show CDR1 as MNHNS and CDR2 as SASEGT. This CDR3 is built from 16 residues. The V gene lost 3 bases and the J gene lost 3 bases, with 15 bases spanning the gap. CDR3 sequence reads: CASSEYGNYANQPQHF. The CDR3 DNA follows: TGTGCCAGCAGTGAGTATGGGAATTACGCCAATCAGCCCCAGCATTTT.

The V gene is TRBV5-1, the J gene TRBJ2-5; D is undetermined. Trimming pared 1 base from V and 1 base from J, leaving 5 bases between. This CDR3 spans 13 amino acids. Per germline, CDR1 SGHRS and CDR2 YFSETQ. CDR3 in DNA: TGCGCCAGCAGCTTGAGTCTCCAAGAGACCCAGTACTTC. Translation: CASSLSLQETQYF.

The genes are TRBV4-1 and TRBJ2-5; 9 bases match TRBD2. Looked up from germline, CDR1 is MGHRA and CDR2 is YSYEKL. The CDR3 covers 15 residues. Trimming removed 1 base from V and 2 bases from J; junction bases left unmatched: 2. The CDR3 protein is CASSQGTSVQETQYF. CDR3 nucleotides: TGCGCCAGCAGCCAAGGGACTAGCGTGCAAGAGACCCAGTACTTC.

Only one count was recorded for this clone. The CDR3: CASSNSGLNTEAFF. For the CDR3, the DNA is TGTGCTAGTTCTAACTCGGGGCTGAACACTGAAGCTTTCTTT. The chain has TRBV19 and TRBJ1-1; possible D gene TRBD1, 5 bases. CDR1 and CDR2 (germline): LNHDA, SQIVND (reference sequence). This CDR3 contains 14 residues.

The chain has TRBV29-1 and TRBJ2-7; D assignment may be TRBD1 or TRBD2 (5 bases each). The V end was cut by 5 bases, the J end by 5 bases, with 13 bases between. Germline CDR1 SQVTM, CDR2 ANQGSEA. This CDR3 is 12 amino acids long. The CDR3 loop is CSVFREADEQYF. In DNA form, the CDR3 reads TGCAGCGTTTTCAGGGAAGCGGACGAGCAGTACTTC.

This chain links TRBV6-1 with TRBJ2-5; no clear D gene. Germline V gene sequence: CDR1 MNHNS, CDR2 SASEGT. V dropped 3 bases and J dropped 4 bases, with 12 bases sitting between them. There are 14 residues in the CDR3. CDR3 bases: TGTGCCAGCAGTGAGCTGCCCGTGGGAGAGACCCAGTACTTC. This sequence encodes CASSELPVGETQYF.

This clone was counted between two and nine times. The rearrangement joins TRBV7-9 to TRBJ2-1, with 8 bases identical to TRBD1. V was pared by 5 bases and J by 3 bases, with 3 bases of the junction left unmatched. CDR3 length equals 14 residues. The V gene's germline CDR1 is SEHNR and CDR2 FQNEAQ (reference sequence). CDR3 region: CASSLGQDYNEQFF. For the CDR3, the DNA is TGTGCCAGCAGCCTGGGACAGGACTACAATGAGCAGTTCTTC.

This rearrangement joins TRBV19 to TRBJ2-7; D unresolved. V lost 2 bases, J lost 1 base, and 6 bases lay in between. CDR3 length: 13 residues. The germline V gene has CDR1 LNHDA and CDR2 SQIVND (reference sequence). Here the CDR3 reads CASSITASYEQYF. DNA for the CDR3: TGTGCCAGTAGTATAACAGCTTCCTACGAGCAGTACTTC.

The rearrangement links TRBV11-1 to TRBJ2-3, with TRBD2 matching over 9 bases. V shed 5 bases and J 3 bases; nucleotides not matched to a gene: 6. This CDR3 spans 15 amino acids. The germline V gene encodes CDR1 SGHAT and CDR2 FQDESV (reference sequence). In DNA, the CDR3 is TGTGCCAGCAGCCCCCTAGCGGGGAGGACAGATACGCAGTATTTT. As protein: CASSPLAGRTDTQYF.

In nucleotides, the CDR3 is TGTGCCAGCAGTTTCAGGACAGCTAACTATGGCTACACCTTC. Protein: CASSFRTANYGYTF. The chain couples TRBV28 to TRBJ1-2, with D maybe TRBD1 (6 bases). Between the trimmed V and J ends, which lost 3 bases and 0 bases, there was a span of 8 bases. The CDR3 contains 14 residues. Per germline, CDR1 MDHEN and CDR2 SYDVKM.

The V call is TRBV5-6, the J call TRBJ1-1; no definite D call. Germline lookup yields CDR1 SGHDT and CDR2 YYEEEE. This CDR3 is built from 14 residues. V shed 6 bases and J shed 5 bases, with 17 bases lying between them. CDR3 residues: CASNKGGGRTEAFF. Here the CDR3 DNA reads TGTGCCAGCAACAAAGGTGGTGGGCGAACTGAAGCTTTCTTT.

The chain is built from TRBV4-1 and TRBJ2-1; maybe TRBD2 (5 bases). Germline CDR1 is MGHRA and CDR2 is YSYEKL. The CDR3 extends over 16 amino acids. The V gene lost 0 bases and the J gene lost 6 bases, with 15 bases spanning the gap. CDR3 nucleotides: TGCGCCAGCAGCCAAGATCCAAGCGGACGCATCAATGAGCAGTTCTTC. Translation: CASSQDPSGRINEQFF.

The chain has TRBV19 and TRBJ2-2, with 10 bases identical to TRBD2. The length of the CDR3 is 19 residues. Germline trimming cut 4 bases from V and 0 bases from J; bases unmatched to any gene: 11. Germline-derived CDR1 and CDR2 are LNHDA and SQIVND (reference sequence). Written as DNA, the CDR3 is TGTGCCAGTAGTAGGCCCGGACTAGCGGAGTTCGCGAACACCGGGGAGCTGTTTTTT. The encoded protein is CASSRPGLAEFANTGELFF.

The CDR3 reads CASSLRWGHYEQYF. The DNA of the CDR3 is TGTGCCAGCAGCCTACGATGGGGCCACTACGAGCAGTACTTC. The chain is built from TRBV7-2 and TRBJ2-7, with TRBD1 as a possible D gene (5 bases). Germline V gives CDR1 SGHTA, CDR2 FQGNSA. V lost 5 bases and J lost 3, with 14 bases in between. The CDR3 runs 14 residues.